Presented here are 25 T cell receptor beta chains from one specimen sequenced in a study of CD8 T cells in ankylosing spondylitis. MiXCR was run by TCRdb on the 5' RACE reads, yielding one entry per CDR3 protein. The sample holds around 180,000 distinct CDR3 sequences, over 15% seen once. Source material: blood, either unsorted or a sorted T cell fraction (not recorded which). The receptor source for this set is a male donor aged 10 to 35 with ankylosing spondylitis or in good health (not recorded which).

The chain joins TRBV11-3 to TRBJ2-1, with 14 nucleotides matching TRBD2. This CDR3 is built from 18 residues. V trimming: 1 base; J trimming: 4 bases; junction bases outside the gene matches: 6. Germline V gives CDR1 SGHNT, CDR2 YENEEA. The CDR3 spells CASSLAGLAGGVYNEQFF. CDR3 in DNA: TGTGCCAGCAGCTTAGCAGGACTAGCGGGAGGTGTGTACAATGAGCAGTTCTTC. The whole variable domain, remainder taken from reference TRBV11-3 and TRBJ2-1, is EAGVVQSPRYKIIEKKQPVAFWCNPISGHNTLYWYLQNLGQGPELLIRYENEEAVDDSQLPKDRFSAERLKGVDSTLKIQPAELGDSAVYLCASSLAGLAGGVYNEQFFGPGTRLTVL.

CDR3 DNA: TGTGCCAGCAGTCTCATTCGGAACACAGATACGCAGTATTTT. Its protein is CASSLIRNTDTQYF. The rearrangement links TRBV7-9 to TRBJ2-3; D not certain. The CDR3 length is 14 residues. The V end was cut by 6 bases, the J end by 2 bases, with 12 bases between. CDR1 is SEHNR and CDR2 is FQNEAQ in the germline V gene (reference sequence).

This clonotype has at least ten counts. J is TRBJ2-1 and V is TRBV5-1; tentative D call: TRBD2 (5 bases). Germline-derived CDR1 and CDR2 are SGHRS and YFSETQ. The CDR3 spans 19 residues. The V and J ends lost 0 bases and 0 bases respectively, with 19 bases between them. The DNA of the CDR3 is TGCGCCAGCAGCTTGGACGGCGGGTCCAGACTTAGCTCCTACAATGAGCAGTTCTTC. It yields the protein CASSLDGGSRLSSYNEQFF. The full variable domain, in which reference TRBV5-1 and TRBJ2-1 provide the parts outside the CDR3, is KAGVTQTPRYLIKTRGQQVTLSCSPISGHRSVSWYQQTPGQGLQFLFEYFSETQRNKGNFPGRFSGRQFSNSRSEMNVSTLELGDSALYLCASSLDGGSRLSSYNEQFFGPGTRLTVL.

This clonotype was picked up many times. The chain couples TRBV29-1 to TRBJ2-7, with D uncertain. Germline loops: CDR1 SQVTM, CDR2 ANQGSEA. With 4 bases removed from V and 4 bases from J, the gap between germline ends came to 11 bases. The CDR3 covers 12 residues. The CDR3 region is CSVAYLGYEQYF. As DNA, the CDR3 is TGCAGCGTTGCCTACCTCGGGTACGAGCAGTACTTC.

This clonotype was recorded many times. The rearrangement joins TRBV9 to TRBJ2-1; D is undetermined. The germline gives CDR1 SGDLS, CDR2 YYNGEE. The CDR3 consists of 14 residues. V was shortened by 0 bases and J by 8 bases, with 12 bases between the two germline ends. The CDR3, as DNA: TGTGCCAGCAGCGTAGACCCCTTCTTGGATGAGCAGTTCTTC. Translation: CASSVDPFLDEQFF.

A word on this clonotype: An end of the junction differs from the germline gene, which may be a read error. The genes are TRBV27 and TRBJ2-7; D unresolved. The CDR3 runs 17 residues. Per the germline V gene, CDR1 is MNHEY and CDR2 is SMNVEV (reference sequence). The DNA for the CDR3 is TGTGCCGGCAGTCTCTCTCCAAGTAGTGTGGGGTTCTACGAGCAGTACTTC. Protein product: CAGSLSPSSVGFYEQYF.

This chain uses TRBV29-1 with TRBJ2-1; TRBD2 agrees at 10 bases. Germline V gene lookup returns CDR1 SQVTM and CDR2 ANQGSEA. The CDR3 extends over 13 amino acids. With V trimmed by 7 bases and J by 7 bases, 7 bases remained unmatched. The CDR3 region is CSAIGLAENEQFF. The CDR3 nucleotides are TGCAGCGCAATCGGACTAGCGGAGAATGAGCAGTTCTTC.

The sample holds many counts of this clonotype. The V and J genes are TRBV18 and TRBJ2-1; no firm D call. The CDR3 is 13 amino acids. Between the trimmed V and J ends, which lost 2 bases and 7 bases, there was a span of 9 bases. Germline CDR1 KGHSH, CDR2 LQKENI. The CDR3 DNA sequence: TGTGCCAGCTCACCAGCCTCCAGGAATGAGCAGTTCTTC. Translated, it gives CASSPASRNEQFF. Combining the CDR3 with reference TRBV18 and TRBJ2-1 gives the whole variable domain NAGVMQNPRHLVRRRGQEARLRCSPMKGHSHVYWYRQLPEEGLKFMVYLQKENIIDESGMPKERFSAEFPKEGPSILRIQQVVRGDSAAYFCASSPASRNEQFFGPGTRLTVL.

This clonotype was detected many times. The CDR3: CSVDSGGYTDTQYF. The CDR3 coding sequence is TGCAGCGTTGACTCGGGAGGATACACAGATACGCAGTATTTT. V is TRBV29-1 and J is TRBJ2-3; 7 bases fit TRBD2. This CDR3 contains 14 residues. Unmatched junction bases numbered 5, after V lost 3 bases and J lost 2 bases. Germline values: CDR1 SQVTM, CDR2 ANQGSEA.

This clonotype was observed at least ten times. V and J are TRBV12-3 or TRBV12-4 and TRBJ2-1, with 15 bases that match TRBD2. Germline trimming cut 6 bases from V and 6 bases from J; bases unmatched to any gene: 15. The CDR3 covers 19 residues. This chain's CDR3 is CASSRPSGLAGGSGNEQFF. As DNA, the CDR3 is TGTGCCAGCAGCCGCCCTTCCGGACTAGCGGGAGGGTCGGGCAATGAGCAGTTCTTC.

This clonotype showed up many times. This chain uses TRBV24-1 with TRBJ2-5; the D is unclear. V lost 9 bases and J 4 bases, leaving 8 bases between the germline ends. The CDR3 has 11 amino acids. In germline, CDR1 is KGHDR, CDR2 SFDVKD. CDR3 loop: CATEKGETQYF. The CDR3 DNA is TGTGCCACCGAAAAAGGAGAGACCCAGTACTTC.

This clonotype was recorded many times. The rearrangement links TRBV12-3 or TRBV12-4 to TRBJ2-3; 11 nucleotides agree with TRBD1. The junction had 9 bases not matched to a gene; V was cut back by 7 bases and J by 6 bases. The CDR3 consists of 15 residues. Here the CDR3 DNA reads TGTGCCAGCACCCCCGGGACAGGGGGTCAGGATACGCAGTATTTT. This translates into CASTPGTGGQDTQYF.

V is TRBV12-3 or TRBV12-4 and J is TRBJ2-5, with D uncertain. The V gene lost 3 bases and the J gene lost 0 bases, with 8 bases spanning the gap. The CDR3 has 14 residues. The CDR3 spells CASSLIAYQETQYF. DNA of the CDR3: TGTGCCAGCAGTTTGATCGCGTACCAAGAGACCCAGTACTTC.

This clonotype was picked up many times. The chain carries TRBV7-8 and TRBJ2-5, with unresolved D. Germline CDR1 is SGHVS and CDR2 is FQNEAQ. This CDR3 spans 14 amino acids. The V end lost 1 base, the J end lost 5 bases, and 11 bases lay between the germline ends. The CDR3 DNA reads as TGTGCCAGCAGCTTAGGGACCACCCTCGAGACCCAGTACTTC. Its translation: CASSLGTTLETQYF. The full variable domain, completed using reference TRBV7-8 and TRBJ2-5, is GAGVSQSPRYKVAKRGQDVALRCDPISGHVSLFWYQQALGQGPEFLTYFQNEAQLDKSGLPSDRFFAERPEGSVSTLKIQRTQQEDSAVYLCASSLGTTLETQYFGPGTRLLVL.

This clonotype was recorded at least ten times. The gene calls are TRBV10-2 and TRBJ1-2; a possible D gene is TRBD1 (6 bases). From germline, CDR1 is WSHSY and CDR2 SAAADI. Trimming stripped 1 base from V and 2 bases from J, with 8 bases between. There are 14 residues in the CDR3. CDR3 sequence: CASSEWTANYGYTF. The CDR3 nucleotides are TGCGCCAGCAGTGAGTGGACAGCAAACTATGGCTACACCTTC.

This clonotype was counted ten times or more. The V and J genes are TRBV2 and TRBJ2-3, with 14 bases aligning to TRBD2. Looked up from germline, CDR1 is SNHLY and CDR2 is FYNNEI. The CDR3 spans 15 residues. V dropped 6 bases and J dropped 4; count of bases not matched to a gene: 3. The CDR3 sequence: CASRETSGRADTQYF. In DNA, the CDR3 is TGTGCCAGCAGGGAGACTAGCGGGAGGGCAGATACGCAGTATTTT. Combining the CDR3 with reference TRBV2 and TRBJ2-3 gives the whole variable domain EPEVTQTPSHQVTQMGQEVILRCVPISNHLYFYWYRQILGQKVEFLVSFYNNEISEKSEIFDDQFSVERPDGSNFTLKIRSTKLEDSAMYFCASRETSGRADTQYFGPGTRLTVL.

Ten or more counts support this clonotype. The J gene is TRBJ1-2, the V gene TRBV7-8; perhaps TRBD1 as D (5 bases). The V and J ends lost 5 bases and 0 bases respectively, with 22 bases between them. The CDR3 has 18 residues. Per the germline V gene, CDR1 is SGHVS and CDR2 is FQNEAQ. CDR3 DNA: TGTGCCAGCAGCCCACCATTACGTATGGGGGGAACTAACTATGGCTACACCTTC. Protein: CASSPPLRMGGTNYGYTF.

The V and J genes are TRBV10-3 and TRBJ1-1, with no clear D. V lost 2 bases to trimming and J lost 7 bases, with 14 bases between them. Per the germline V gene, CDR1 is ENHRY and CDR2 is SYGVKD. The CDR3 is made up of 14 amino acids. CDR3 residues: CAISEPRTAGEAFF. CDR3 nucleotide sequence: TGTGCCATCAGTGAGCCCAGGACGGCGGGTGAAGCTTTCTTT.

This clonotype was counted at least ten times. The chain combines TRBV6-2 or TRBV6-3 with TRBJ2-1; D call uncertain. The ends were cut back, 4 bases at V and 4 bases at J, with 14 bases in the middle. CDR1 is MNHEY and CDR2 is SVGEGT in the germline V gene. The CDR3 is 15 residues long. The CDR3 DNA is TGTGCCAGCAGTTCCGGCCCTACTGAATACAATGAGCAGTTCTTC. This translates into CASSSGPTEYNEQFF.

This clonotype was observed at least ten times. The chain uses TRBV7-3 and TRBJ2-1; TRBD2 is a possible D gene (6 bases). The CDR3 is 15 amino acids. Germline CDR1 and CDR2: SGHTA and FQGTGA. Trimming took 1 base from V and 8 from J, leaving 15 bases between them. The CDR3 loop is CASSLRGGPVDEQFF. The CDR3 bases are TGTGCCAGCAGCTTAAGAGGAGGGCCAGTGGATGAGCAGTTCTTC.

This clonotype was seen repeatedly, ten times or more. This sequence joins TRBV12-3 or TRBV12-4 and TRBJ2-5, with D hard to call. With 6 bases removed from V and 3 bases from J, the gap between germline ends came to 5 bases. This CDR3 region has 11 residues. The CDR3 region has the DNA TGTGCCAGCAGCTTAAAAGAGACCCAGTACTTC. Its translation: CASSLKETQYF.

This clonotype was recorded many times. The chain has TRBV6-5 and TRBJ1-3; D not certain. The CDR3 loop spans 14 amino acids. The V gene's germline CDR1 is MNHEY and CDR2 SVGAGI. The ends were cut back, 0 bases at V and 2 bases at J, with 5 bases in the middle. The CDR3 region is CASSYSTAGNTIYF. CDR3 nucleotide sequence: TGTGCCAGCAGTTACTCGACCGCTGGAAACACCATATATTTT.

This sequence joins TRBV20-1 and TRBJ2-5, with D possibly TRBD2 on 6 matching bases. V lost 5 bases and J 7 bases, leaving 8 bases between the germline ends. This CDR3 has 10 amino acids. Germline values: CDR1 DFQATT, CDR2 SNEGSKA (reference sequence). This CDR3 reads CSALGGTQYF. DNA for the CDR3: TGCAGTGCTCTCGGGGGGACCCAGTACTTC.

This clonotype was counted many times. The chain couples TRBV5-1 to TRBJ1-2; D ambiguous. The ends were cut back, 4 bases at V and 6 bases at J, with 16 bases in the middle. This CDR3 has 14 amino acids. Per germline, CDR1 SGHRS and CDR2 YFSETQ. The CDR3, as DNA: TGCGCCAGCAGCCAAAATGCGGAATCGGATGGCTACACCTTC. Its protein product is CASSQNAESDGYTF.

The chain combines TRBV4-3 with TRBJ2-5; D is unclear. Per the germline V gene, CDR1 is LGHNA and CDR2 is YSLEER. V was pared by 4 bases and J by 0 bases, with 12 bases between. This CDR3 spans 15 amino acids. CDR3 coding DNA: TGCGCCAGCAGCCGAGAGGTCGAGTACCAAGAGACCCAGTACTTC. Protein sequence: CASSREVEYQETQYF.